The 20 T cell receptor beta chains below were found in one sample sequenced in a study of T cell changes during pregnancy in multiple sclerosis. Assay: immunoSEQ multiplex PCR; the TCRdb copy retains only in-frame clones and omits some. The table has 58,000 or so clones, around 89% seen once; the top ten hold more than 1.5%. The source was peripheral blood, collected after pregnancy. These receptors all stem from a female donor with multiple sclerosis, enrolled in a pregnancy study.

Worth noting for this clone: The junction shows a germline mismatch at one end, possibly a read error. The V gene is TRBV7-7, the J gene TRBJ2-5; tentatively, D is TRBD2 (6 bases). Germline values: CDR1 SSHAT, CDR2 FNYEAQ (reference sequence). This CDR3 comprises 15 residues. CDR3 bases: TGTGCTAGCAGCTCAGGAGGGACCACCCAAGAGACCCAGTACTTC. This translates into CASSSGGTTQETQYF.

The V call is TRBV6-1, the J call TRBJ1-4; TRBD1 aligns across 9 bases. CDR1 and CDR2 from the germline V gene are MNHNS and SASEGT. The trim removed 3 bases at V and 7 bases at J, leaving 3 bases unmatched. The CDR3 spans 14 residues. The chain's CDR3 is CASSDGTGSEKLFF. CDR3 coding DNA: TGTGCCAGCAGTGACGGGACAGGGAGTGAAAAACTGTTTTTT.

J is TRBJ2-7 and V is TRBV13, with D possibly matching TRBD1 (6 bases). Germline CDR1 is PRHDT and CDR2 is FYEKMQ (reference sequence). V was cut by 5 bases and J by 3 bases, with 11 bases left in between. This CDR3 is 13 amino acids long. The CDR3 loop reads CASSPGHYYEQYF. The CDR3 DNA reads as TGTGCCAGCAGCCCGGGACACTACTACGAGCAGTACTTC.

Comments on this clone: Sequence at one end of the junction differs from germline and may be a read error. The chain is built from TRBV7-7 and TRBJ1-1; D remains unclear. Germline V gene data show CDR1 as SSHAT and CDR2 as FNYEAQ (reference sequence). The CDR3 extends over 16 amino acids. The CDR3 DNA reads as TGTGCTAGCAGCTTAGTCCAGCGGGTTTGGAACACTGAAGCTTTCTTT. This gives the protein CASSLVQRVWNTEAFF.

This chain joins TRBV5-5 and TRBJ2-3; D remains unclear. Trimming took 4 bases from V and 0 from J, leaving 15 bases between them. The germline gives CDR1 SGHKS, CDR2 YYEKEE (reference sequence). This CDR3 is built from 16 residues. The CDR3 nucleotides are TGTGCCAGCAGCCCCGACCGGGTAGCTAGCACAGATACGCAGTATTTT. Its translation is CASSPDRVASTDTQYF.

CDR3 residues: CASSPRRIGDTEAFF. The CDR3 nucleotides are TGTGCCAGCAGCCCGCGACGGATAGGAGACACTGAAGCTTTCTTT. The chain carries TRBV11-2 and TRBJ1-1, with D unresolved. V gave up 5 bases and J gave up 3 bases, with 16 bases separating them. Looked up from germline, CDR1 is SGHAT and CDR2 is FQNNGV. CDR3 length: 15 amino acids.

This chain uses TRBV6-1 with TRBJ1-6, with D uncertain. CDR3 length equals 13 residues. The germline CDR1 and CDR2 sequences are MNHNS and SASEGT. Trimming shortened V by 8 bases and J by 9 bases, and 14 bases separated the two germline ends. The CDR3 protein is CASFFGEGSPLHF. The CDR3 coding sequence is TGTGCCAGCTTTTTCGGCGAGGGTTCACCCCTCCACTTT.

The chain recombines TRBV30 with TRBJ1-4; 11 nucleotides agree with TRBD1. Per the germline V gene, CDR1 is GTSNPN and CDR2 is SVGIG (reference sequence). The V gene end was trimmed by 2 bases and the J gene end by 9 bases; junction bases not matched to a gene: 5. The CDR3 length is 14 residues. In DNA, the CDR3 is TGTGCCTGGAGTCTCCGGGACAGGGGGAAAAAACTGTTTTTT. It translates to CAWSLRDRGKKLFF. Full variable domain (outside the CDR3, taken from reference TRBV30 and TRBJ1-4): SQTIHQWPATLVQPVGSPLSLECTVEGTSNPNLYWYRQAAGRGLQLLFYSVGIGQISSEVPQNLSASRPQDRQFILSSKKLLLSDSGFYLCAWSLRDRGKKLFFGSGTQLSVL.

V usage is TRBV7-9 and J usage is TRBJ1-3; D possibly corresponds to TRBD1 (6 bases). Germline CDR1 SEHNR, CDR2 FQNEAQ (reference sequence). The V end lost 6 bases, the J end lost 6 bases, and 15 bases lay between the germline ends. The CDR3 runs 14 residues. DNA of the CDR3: TGTGCCAGCAGGTTACAGGGTTCCGTAAACACCATATATTTT. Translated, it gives CASRLQGSVNTIYF.

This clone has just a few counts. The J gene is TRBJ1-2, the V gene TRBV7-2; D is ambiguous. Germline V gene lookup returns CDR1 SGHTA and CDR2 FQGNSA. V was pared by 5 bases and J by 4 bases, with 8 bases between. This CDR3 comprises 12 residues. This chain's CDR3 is CASSPQSYGYTF. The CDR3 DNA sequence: TGTGCCAGCAGCCCACAGTCCTATGGCTACACCTTC.

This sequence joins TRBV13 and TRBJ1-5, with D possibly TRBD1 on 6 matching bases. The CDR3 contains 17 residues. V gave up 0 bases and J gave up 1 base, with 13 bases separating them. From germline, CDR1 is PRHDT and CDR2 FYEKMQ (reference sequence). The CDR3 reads CASSLGQGFRSNQPQHF. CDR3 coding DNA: TGTGCCAGCAGCTTAGGACAGGGATTCAGGAGCAATCAGCCCCAGCATTTT.

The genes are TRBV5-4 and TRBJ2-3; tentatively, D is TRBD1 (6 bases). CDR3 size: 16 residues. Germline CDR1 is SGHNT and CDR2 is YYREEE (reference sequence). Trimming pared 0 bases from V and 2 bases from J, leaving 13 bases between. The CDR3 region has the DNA TGTGCCAGCAGCTTGGAGGGGAACAGGGTCACAGATACGCAGTATTTT. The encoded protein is CASSLEGNRVTDTQYF.

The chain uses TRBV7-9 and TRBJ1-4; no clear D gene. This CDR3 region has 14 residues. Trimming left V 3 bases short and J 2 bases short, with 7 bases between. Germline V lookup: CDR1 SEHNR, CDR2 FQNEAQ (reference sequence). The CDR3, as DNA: TGTGCCAGCAGCTTCGGTACGACTAATGAAAAACTGTTTTTT. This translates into CASSFGTTNEKLFF.

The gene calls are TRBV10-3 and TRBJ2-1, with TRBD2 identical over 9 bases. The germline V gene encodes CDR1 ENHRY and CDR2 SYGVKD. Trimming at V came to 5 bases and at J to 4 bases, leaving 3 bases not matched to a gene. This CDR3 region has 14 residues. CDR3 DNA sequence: TGTGCCATCAGTAGCGGGGGGATATACAATGAGCAGTTCTTC. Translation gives CAISSGGIYNEQFF.

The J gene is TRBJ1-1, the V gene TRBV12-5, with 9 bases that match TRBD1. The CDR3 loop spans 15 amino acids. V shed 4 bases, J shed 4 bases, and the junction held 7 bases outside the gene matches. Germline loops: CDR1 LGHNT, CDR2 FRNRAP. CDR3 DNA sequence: TGTGCTAGTGGTTCAAACAGGGGGCTGGGCACTGAAGCTTTCTTT. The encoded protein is CASGSNRGLGTEAFF.

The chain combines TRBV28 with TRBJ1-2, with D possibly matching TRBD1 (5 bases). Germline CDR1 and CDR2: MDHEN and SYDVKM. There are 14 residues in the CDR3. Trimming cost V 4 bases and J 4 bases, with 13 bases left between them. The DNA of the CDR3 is TGTGCCAGCAGTTCCCAGACAGCCTTCTATGGCTACACCTTC. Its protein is CASSSQTAFYGYTF.

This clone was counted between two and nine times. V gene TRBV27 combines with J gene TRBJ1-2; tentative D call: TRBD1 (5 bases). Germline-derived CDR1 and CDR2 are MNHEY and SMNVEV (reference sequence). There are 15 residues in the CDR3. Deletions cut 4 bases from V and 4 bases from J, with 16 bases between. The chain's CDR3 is CASSSRTGDGYGYTF. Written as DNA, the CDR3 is TGTGCCAGCAGTTCCCGGACGGGGGATGGCTATGGCTACACCTTC.

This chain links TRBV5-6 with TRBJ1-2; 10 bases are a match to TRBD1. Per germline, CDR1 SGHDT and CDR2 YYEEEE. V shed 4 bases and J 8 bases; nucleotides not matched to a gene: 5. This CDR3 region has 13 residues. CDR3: CASSLDRGQGYTF. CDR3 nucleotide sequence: TGTGCCAGCAGCCTAGACAGGGGGCAGGGCTACACCTTC.

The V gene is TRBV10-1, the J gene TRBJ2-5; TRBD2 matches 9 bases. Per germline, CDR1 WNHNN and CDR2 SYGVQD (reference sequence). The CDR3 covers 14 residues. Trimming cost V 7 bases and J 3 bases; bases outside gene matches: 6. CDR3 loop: CASTLTSGEETQYF. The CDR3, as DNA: TGCGCCAGCACTTTGACTAGCGGAGAAGAGACCCAGTACTTC.

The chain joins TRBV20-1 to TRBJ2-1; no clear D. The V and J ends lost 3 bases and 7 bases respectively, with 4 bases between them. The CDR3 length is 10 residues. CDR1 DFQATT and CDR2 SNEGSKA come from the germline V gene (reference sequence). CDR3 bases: TGCAGTGCTAGGAGGAATGAGCAGTTCTTC. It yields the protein CSARRNEQFF.